This T cell receptor (beta chain) was found in a study of OX40 agonist ivuxolimab in advanced cancers. Study-level background: Partial responses were observed in three patients, of whom one had hepatocellular carcinoma and two had cutaneous melanoma.

TCRdb's copy holds only in-frame clones and misses some; the assay was immunoSEQ multiplex PCR. The sample holds about 73,000 clones, about 90% seen once. General study points: Among the lowest peripheral clonal expansion occurred in 0.1-3.0 mg/kg partial responders.

CDR1 and CDR2 (germline): LNHDA, SQIVND (reference sequence). The CDR3 has 13 residues. Between the trimmed V and J ends, which lost 3 bases and 3 bases, there was a span of 6 bases. Concerning this clone: Its specificity is unknown.

The rearrangement links TRBV19 to TRBJ1-5; no firm D call. Specimen: CD4+ or CD8+ T cells sorted from blood, collected in a trial of the OX40 agonist ivuxolimab. This TCR was recovered from an adult with an advanced solid tumor such as melanoma, head and neck, liver or kidney cancer. The CDR3 bases are TGTGCCAGTAGTATCTATGTCAATCAGCCCCAGCATTTT. Translating gives CASSIYVNQPQHF.